These 29 T cell receptor beta chains originate from one sample sequenced in a study of T cell changes during pregnancy in multiple sclerosis. Clones were sequenced by immunoSEQ multiplex PCR, and TCRdb holds only the in-frame ones, with some missing. The table has 40,000 or so clones, 90% seen once; the top ten hold more than 0.4%. Sequencing was performed on CD4+ T cells from peripheral blood mononuclear cells, taken in the third trimester of pregnancy. The receptors come from a female donor with multiple sclerosis, enrolled in a pregnancy study.

The chain recombines TRBV13 with TRBJ1-3; D gene uncertain. Germline assignment: CDR1 PRHDT and CDR2 FYEKMQ (reference sequence). The CDR3 runs to 15 residues. The ends were cut back, 5 bases at V and 0 bases at J, with 11 bases in the middle. The CDR3 nucleotides read TGTGCCAGCAGCCTCGACATGAGCTCTGGAAACACCATATATTTT. It yields the protein CASSLDMSSGNTIYF.

The chain carries TRBV7-6 and TRBJ2-7; 7 bases match TRBD1. V trimming: 2 bases; J trimming: 0 bases; junction bases outside the gene matches: 4. Germline assignment: CDR1 SGHVS and CDR2 FNYEAQ. The CDR3 is made up of 15 amino acids. The DNA for the CDR3 is TGTGCCAGCAGCTTACGGCAGGGGGTCTCCTACGAGCAGTACTTC. It specifies CASSLRQGVSYEQYF.

This chain uses TRBV5-1 with TRBJ2-3, with TRBD2 matching over 12 bases. The CDR3 is 16 amino acids. The V and J ends lost 3 bases and 4 bases, in that order; junction bases with no gene match: 6. The germline V gene has CDR1 SGHRS and CDR2 YFSETQ. The CDR3 region has the DNA TGCGCCAGCAGCTCTCTGACTAGCGGGAGATCAGATACGCAGTATTTT. Protein: CASSSLTSGRSDTQYF.

V usage is TRBV6-5 and J usage is TRBJ2-7; unclear D gene. Trimming removed 0 bases from V and 1 base from J, with 13 bases in between. Germline V gene sequence: CDR1 MNHEY, CDR2 SVGAGI. The CDR3 has 16 residues. CDR3 sequence: CASSYSEMTRSYEQYF. CDR3 coding DNA: TGTGCCAGCAGTTACTCGGAAATGACTCGTTCCTACGAGCAGTACTTC.

This chain uses TRBV5-6 with TRBJ1-2; tentative D call: TRBD1 (6 bases). CDR1 SGHDT and CDR2 YYEEEE come from the germline V gene. Trimming removed 2 bases at V and 6 bases at J, with 11 bases between. CDR3 size: 13 residues. The CDR3 coding sequence is TGTGCCAGCAGCTTTACAGGGACGGATGGCTACACCTTC. Translated, it gives CASSFTGTDGYTF.

This CDR3 reads CASSATGTPQETQYF. The CDR3 nucleotides read TGCGCCAGCAGCGCCACCGGGACACCACAAGAGACCCAGTACTTC. The chain employs TRBV5-1 and TRBJ2-5; perhaps TRBD1 as D (6 bases). CDR3 length: 15 amino acids. The germline V gene has CDR1 SGHRS and CDR2 YFSETQ. V lost 4 bases and J lost 2, with 15 bases in between.

This clone was seen just once. This sequence joins TRBV7-9 and TRBJ2-6, with D unclear. V was shortened by 3 bases and J by 0 bases, with 3 bases between the two germline ends. Germline V lookup: CDR1 SEHNR, CDR2 FQNEAQ (reference sequence). The CDR3 extends over 14 amino acids. The chain's CDR3 is CASSLSSGANVLTF. CDR3 DNA: TGTGCCAGCAGCTTGAGCTCTGGGGCCAACGTCCTGACTTTC.

The rearrangement joins TRBV5-1 to TRBJ1-1; tentatively, D is TRBD1 (5 bases). Germline CDR1 reads SGHRS; CDR2 reads YFSETQ. V gave up 0 bases and J gave up 1 base, with 16 bases separating them. The CDR3 covers 17 residues. CDR3 DNA sequence: TGCGCCAGCAGCTTGGTCCTGGGGCGCGGGAAGAACACTGAAGCTTTCTTT. The encoded protein is CASSLVLGRGKNTEAFF.

The chain recombines TRBV27 with TRBJ2-1; 14 nucleotides align to TRBD2. This CDR3 spans 17 amino acids. With 5 bases clipped from V and 7 bases from J, the junction kept 10 bases outside the gene matches. Germline V lookup: CDR1 MNHEY, CDR2 SMNVEV (reference sequence). CDR3 DNA: TGTGCCAGCAGTCTCCCGGGACTAGCGGGAGTTAAGAATGAGCAGTTCTTC. This sequence encodes CASSLPGLAGVKNEQFF.

The chain couples TRBV28 to TRBJ2-7, with D unclear. CDR1 and CDR2 from the germline V gene are MDHEN and SYDVKM. The V gene lost 3 bases and the J gene lost 1 base, with 7 bases spanning the gap. The CDR3 runs 13 residues. The CDR3 coding sequence is TGTGCCAGCAGTTTCATCCAGTCCTACGAGCAGTACTTC. Translating it yields CASSFIQSYEQYF.

The J gene is TRBJ2-5, the V gene TRBV27; 7 positions agree with TRBD1. The CDR3 extends over 15 amino acids. Germline CDR1 reads MNHEY; CDR2 reads SMNVEV (reference sequence). V dropped 6 bases and J dropped 2; count of bases not matched to a gene: 9. CDR3 bases: TGTGCCAGCAGGGTACTACAGGGGAATCAAGAGACCCAGTACTTC. It specifies CASRVLQGNQETQYF.

The chain couples TRBV15 to TRBJ2-1; the D gene is possibly TRBD1 (6 bases). Looked up from germline, CDR1 is LNHNV and CDR2 is YYDKDF (reference sequence). V was trimmed by 0 bases and J by 0 bases, leaving 18 bases between them. This CDR3 comprises 19 residues. CDR3 amino acids: CATSRDLGAADSSYNEQFF. The CDR3 DNA is TGTGCCACCAGCAGAGATTTAGGGGCCGCGGACAGCTCCTACAATGAGCAGTTCTTC.

This clone has just a few counts. This chain connects TRBV30 to TRBJ1-1; D uncertain. Germline V lookup: CDR1 GTSNPN, CDR2 SVGIG (reference sequence). There are 12 residues in the CDR3. Trimming cost V 0 bases and J 8 bases, with 10 bases left between them. The CDR3, as DNA: TGTGCCTGGAGTGTACTATTGGCAGAAGCTTTCTTT. It specifies CAWSVLLAEAFF.

This clone has a single count. The gene calls are TRBV5-1 and TRBJ2-1, with 13 positions matching TRBD2. This CDR3 spans 18 amino acids. CDR1 SGHRS and CDR2 YFSETQ come from the germline V gene. Germline trimming cut 0 bases from V and 2 bases from J; bases unmatched to any gene: 5. In DNA form, the CDR3 reads TGCGCCAGCAGCTTGGTGTTTGGACTAGCGGGAGCCTACAATGAGCAGTTCTTC. Protein: CASSLVFGLAGAYNEQFF.

The chain carries TRBV30 and TRBJ2-3; 8 positions match TRBD1. This CDR3 is 14 amino acids long. The germline V gene encodes CDR1 GTSNPN and CDR2 SVGIG (reference sequence). The junction had 5 bases not matched to a gene; V was cut back by 4 bases and J by 2 bases. The CDR3 here is CAWTDRGHTDTQYF. The CDR3, as DNA: TGTGCCTGGACCGACAGGGGACACACAGATACGCAGTATTTT.

This chain connects TRBV19 to TRBJ2-7; 7 bases map to TRBD2. Trimming took 1 base from V and 0 from J; bases not matched to a gene: 6. The CDR3 is made up of 16 amino acids. Germline V CDR1 and CDR2: LNHDA, SQIVND (reference sequence). The CDR3 sequence: CASSIGGVAGSYEQYF. DNA of the CDR3: TGTGCCAGTAGTATAGGGGGGGTAGCGGGCTCCTACGAGCAGTACTTC. Complete variable domain (other parts from reference TRBV19 and TRBJ2-7): DGGITQSPKYLFRKEGQNVTLSCEQNLNHDAMYWYRQDPGQGLRLIYYSQIVNDFQKGDIAEGYSVSREKKESFPLTVTSAQKNPTAFYLCASSIGGVAGSYEQYFGPGTRLTVT.

V usage is TRBV12-5 and J usage is TRBJ1-3; 8 bases align to TRBD1. The germline V gene has CDR1 LGHNT and CDR2 FRNRAP. Germline trimming cut 1 base from V and 2 bases from J; bases unmatched to any gene: 4. The CDR3 length is 16 residues. DNA of the CDR3: TGTGCTAGTGGTTTGGGGACAGGGTCCCCTGGAAACACCATATATTTT. This gives the protein CASGLGTGSPGNTIYF.

The CDR3 protein is CASSFGHRGGYTF. In nucleotides, the CDR3 is TGTGCCAGCAGTTTCGGACACCGCGGAGGCTACACCTTC. The V call is TRBV27, the J call TRBJ1-2, with D possibly matching TRBD1 (5 bases). The CDR3 covers 13 residues. The V end lost 3 bases, the J end lost 8 bases, and 13 bases lay between the germline ends. Germline values: CDR1 MNHEY, CDR2 SMNVEV (reference sequence).

The V and J genes are TRBV5-1 and TRBJ2-7; TRBD2 agrees at 12 bases. Germline CDR1 reads SGHRS; CDR2 reads YFSETQ. V trimming: 3 bases; J trimming: 4 bases; junction bases outside the gene matches: 14. This CDR3 has 18 residues. The DNA for the CDR3 is TGCGCCAGCAGCTCCAGGACTAGCGGGGTTGAATTTCCTTACGAGCAGTACTTC. This sequence encodes CASSSRTSGVEFPYEQYF.

The V and J genes are TRBV19 and TRBJ2-2; 8 bases map to TRBD1. The CDR3 runs 14 residues. V lost 5 bases and J lost 6; bases outside the gene matches: 5. CDR1 is LNHDA, CDR2 SQIVND, per germline (reference sequence). This chain's CDR3 is CASSWTGSAGELFF. The CDR3 DNA is TGTGCCAGTAGTTGGACAGGGAGTGCCGGGGAGCTGTTTTTT.

The chain recombines TRBV23-1 with TRBJ2-3; TRBD2 agrees at 11 bases. TRBV23-1 has ORF status, its function being uncertain. Losses at the gene ends were 8 bases for V and 5 bases for J; bases not matched to a gene: 9. The CDR3 consists of 15 residues. For the CDR3, the DNA is TGCGCCAGCCGAACGCGGACTAGCGGGCGAGATACGCAGTATTTT. This codes for CASRTRTSGRDTQYF.

This chain joins TRBV10-3 and TRBJ2-7, with 7 bases lining up with TRBD1. This CDR3 has 14 amino acids. Per germline, CDR1 ENHRY and CDR2 SYGVKD. V lost 6 bases to trimming and J lost 3 bases; unmatched junction nucleotides: 8. The CDR3 sequence: CAIRRQGEIYEQYF. DNA of the CDR3: TGTGCCATCAGGAGACAGGGAGAAATCTACGAGCAGTACTTC.

CDR3 residues: CASTREVEQFF. DNA for the CDR3: TGTGCCAGCACGCGGGAGGTTGAGCAGTTCTTC. The V call is TRBV6-1, the J call TRBJ2-1; TRBD2 matches 8 bases. Trimming at V came to 7 bases and at J to 9 bases, leaving 2 bases not matched to a gene. This CDR3 spans 11 amino acids. Germline CDR1 reads MNHNS; CDR2 reads SASEGT.

The chain uses TRBV6-1 and TRBJ2-7; no definite D call. Germline-derived CDR1 and CDR2 are MNHNS and SASEGT. The CDR3 spans 15 residues. V lost 0 bases to trimming and J lost 2 bases, with 11 bases between them. The DNA of the CDR3 is TGTGCCAGCAGTGAAGCGGGCCTCTCGGCCTACGAGCAGTACTTC. It yields the protein CASSEAGLSAYEQYF.

The V gene is TRBV19, the J gene TRBJ1-3; a weak D match, TRBD1 (5 bases). CDR3 length: 16 amino acids. The germline CDR1 and CDR2 sequences are LNHDA and SQIVND (reference sequence). The V end lost 6 bases, the J end lost 0 bases, and 15 bases lay between the germline ends. The CDR3 bases are TGTGCCAGTAGAGGGCCAGGGCCCAGCTCTGGAAACACCATATATTTT. Protein product: CASRGPGPSSGNTIYF.

The rearrangement links TRBV6-6 to TRBJ2-2; the D gene is possibly TRBD2 (5 bases). Trimming took off 6 bases at V and 5 bases at J, with 16 bases between the two ends. CDR3 length equals 15 residues. CDR1 is MNHNY and CDR2 is SVGAGI in the germline V gene (reference sequence). CDR3 amino acids: CASSPDGGYTGELFF. The CDR3 region has the DNA TGTGCCAGCAGCCCGGACGGAGGTTATACCGGGGAGCTGTTTTTT.

As regards this clone: An end of the junction differs from the germline gene, which may be a read error. The chain links TRBV6-1 to TRBJ2-7, with D possibly TRBD1 on 7 matching bases. Germline V CDR1 and CDR2: MNHNS, SASEGT. This CDR3 is 14 amino acids long. The CDR3 nucleotides are TGTGCCAGCAAAATGCGGGACAGCTCCTACGGGCAGTACTTC. Protein: CASKMRDSSYGQYF.

V gene TRBV30 combines with J gene TRBJ1-1, with a possible D match to TRBD1 (6 bases). V lost 2 bases, J lost 0 bases, and 22 bases lay in between. The CDR3 totals 18 residues. CDR1 and CDR2 from the germline V gene are GTSNPN and SVGIG (reference sequence). The CDR3 reads CAWSPGMGGGRMNTEAFF. The CDR3 DNA is TGTGCCTGGAGTCCCGGCATGGGGGGCGGGAGAATGAACACTGAAGCTTTCTTT.

V and J are TRBV9 and TRBJ2-1; 9 bases map to TRBD2. V shed 0 bases and J 3 bases; nucleotides not matched to a gene: 4. The CDR3 length is 16 residues. Germline V gene data show CDR1 as SGDLS and CDR2 as YYNGEE. In nucleotides, the CDR3 is TGTGCCAGCAGCGTAGTAGCGGGAGCGCTCTACAATGAGCAGTTCTTC. It encodes CASSVVAGALYNEQFF.